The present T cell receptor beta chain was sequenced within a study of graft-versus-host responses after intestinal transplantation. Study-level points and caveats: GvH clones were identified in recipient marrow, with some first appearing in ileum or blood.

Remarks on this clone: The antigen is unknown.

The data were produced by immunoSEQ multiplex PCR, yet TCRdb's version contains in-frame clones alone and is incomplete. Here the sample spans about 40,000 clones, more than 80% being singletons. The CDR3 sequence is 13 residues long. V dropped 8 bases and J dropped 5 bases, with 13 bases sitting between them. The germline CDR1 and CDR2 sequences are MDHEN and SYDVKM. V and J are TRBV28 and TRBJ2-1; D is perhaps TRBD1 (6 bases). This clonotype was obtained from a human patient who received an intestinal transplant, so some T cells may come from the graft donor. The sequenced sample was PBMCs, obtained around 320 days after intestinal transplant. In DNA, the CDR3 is TGTGCCAGCGCCCGGGACACCAACAATGAGCAGTTCTTC. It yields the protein CASARDTNNEQFF.